This T cell receptor beta chain stems from a study of shared clonotypes between healthy human individuals. This clone was counted a single time. The replicate PCRs on unsorted PBMC were given 300 ng DNA, which is about 30,000 T cell genomes. Sequencing of unsorted PBMC DNA was carried out using ten immunoSEQ deep assay plates. Profiled with immunoSEQ multiplex PCR; TCRdb holds only in-frame clones, not every one. This sample has hundreds of thousands of clones, with roughly three quarters found just once. Researchers drew on roughly 84 million PBMCs for genomic DNA from unsorted samples. CDR1 and CDR2 (germline): SEHNR, FQNEAQ (reference sequence). This CDR3 has 15 residues. V lost 5 bases and J lost 1, with 14 bases in between.

Specimen: PBMCs. The rearrangement uses TRBV7-9 and TRBJ1-1, with a possible D match to TRBD1 (6 bases). This TCR was sampled from a woman aged 40 to 49 in good health. Some clones in this sample may be carry-over from other donors' samples. CDR3 protein: CASSPRGQQNTEAFF. In DNA form, the CDR3 reads TGTGCCAGCAGCCCACGCGGACAGCAGAACACTGAAGCTTTCTTT. The variable domain in full, with the rest retrieved from reference TRBV7-9 and TRBJ1-1, is DTGVSQNPRHKITKRGQNVTFRCDPISEHNRLYWYRQTLGQGPEFLTYFQNEAQLEKSRLLSDRFSAERPKGSFSTLEIQRTEQGDSAMYLCASSPRGQQNTEAFFGQGTRLTVV.